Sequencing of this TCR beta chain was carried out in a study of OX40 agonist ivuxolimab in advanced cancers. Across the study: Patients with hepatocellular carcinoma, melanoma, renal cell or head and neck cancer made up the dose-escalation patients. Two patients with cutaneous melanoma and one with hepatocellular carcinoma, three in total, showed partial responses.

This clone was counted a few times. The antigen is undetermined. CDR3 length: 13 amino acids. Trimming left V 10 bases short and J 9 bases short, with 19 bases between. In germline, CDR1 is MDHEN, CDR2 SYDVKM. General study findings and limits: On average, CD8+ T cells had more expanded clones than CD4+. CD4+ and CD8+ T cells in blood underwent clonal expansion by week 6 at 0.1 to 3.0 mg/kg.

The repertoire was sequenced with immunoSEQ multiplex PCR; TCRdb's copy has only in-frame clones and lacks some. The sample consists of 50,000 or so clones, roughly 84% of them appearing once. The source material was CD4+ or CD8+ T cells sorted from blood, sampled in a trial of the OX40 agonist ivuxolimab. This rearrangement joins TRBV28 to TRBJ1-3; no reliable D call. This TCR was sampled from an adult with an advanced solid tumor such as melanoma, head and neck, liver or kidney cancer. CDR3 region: CATRSRVSGTIYF. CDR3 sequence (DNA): TGTGCCACCAGGAGTCGGGTCTCAGGCACCATATATTTT.